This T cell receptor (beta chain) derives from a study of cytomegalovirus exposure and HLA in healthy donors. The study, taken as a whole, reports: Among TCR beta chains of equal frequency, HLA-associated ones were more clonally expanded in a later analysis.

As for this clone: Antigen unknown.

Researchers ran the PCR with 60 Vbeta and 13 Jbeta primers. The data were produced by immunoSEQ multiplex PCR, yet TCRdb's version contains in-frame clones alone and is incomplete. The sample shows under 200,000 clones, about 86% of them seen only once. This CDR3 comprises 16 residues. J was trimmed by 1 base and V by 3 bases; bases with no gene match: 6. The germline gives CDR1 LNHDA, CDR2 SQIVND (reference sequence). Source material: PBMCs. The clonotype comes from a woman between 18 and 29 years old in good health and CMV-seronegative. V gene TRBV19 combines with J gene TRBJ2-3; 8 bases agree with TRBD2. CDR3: CASSITTGGRTDTQYF. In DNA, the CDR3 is TGTGCCAGTAGTATTACGACGGGGGGGCGCACAGATACGCAGTATTTT.